This TCR beta chain stems from a study of blood T cell repertoires in COVID-19 (TCRdb year 2020). Context from the whole study: Samples from collaborators originated in the United States, Italy and Spain and spanned both the acute and convalescent phases of COVID-19. The prospective study material was composed of cDNA or gDNA derived from T cells, B-cell-depleted T cells, or PBMCs. Deeply sampled blood TCRbeta repertoires from subjects exposed to, actively infected with, or recovered from COVID-19 were included in the dataset. The repertoires were released in a freely available public database intended as a resource for research on the immune response to SARS-CoV-2. Samples came from the ongoing ImmuneRACE study (first 160 participants) plus 1,254 subjects from 6 global collaborators. A de-identified subject ID, COVID-19 status, age in years and sex were almost always included in the sample metadata. Where HLA class I and class II types were available, the types were taken from metadata supplied by the sample provider, not from assay-based typing.

The immunoSEQ Assay, a bias-controlled multiplex PCR, was used to amplify TCRbeta CDR3 regions from genomic DNA. In the authors' own workflow: Nucleated cell counts per sample were estimated from amplification of reference gene primers within the assay. To quantify the absolute abundance of each unique TCRbeta CDR3 rearrangement, sequence reads were collapsed and filtered. For each sample, productive Simpson clonality was calculated by taking the square root of Simpson's diversity index across productive rearrangements. Entries here come from immuneACCESS through TCRdb and include only in-frame sequences with V and J called. Some clones fail to appear in such tables; in the studies checked, an unresolved V gene covers under half of the shortfall, and the cause of the remainder is unknown. D and trimming come from the DNA, and the V and J calls and clone size come from that table. Here the sample has about 200,000 clones; around nine tenths occur a single time. The ten largest clones capture approximately 21% of the sample.

Whole blood was collected in K2EDTA tubes by collaborating institutions according to the institutions' own protocols. Collaborator samples were shipped for TCRbeta analysis as frozen whole blood, isolated PBMCs, or DNA extracted from either sample type. As for this clone: No cognate antigen has been identified for it. One base away there is no much larger clone; base qualities are not given.

The germline ends are 15 bases apart after V is trimmed by 5 bases and J by 7 bases. Sequences MNHEY (CDR1) and SVGAGI (CDR2) are obtained from the germline V gene. The CDR3, from cysteine to phenylalanine, totals 14 residues. CDR3 DNA only is kept here, 42 bases in frame from base 1. Summary of the overall study and its limitations: How much clinical and demographic metadata was included differed by source and by participant, and the metadata was provided uncurated.

Recombination joined TRBV6-5 with TRBJ1-5, with a weak D call of TRBD1 (6 bases match). Specimen: peripheral blood. The clonotype was recovered from a man in his fifties or sixties with active or convalescent COVID-19. The DNA reads as follows: TGTGCCAGCAGTCCATACAGGGAAGAACAGCCCCAGCATTTT. It specifies CASSPYREEQPQHF.